This TCR beta chain was identified in a study of cytotoxic CD8 clonotypes in ibrutinib-treated CLL (dated by TCRdb to about 2021). With respect to the entire study: The cohort was composed of approximately 11 relapsed/refractory and around 14 treatment-naive patients; IGHV unmutated status was identified in some 17 patients. Partial responses were observed in 24 patients and complete responses in 2; after a median follow-up of roughly 62 months, remission was maintained in about 15 patients and progression was observed in about twelve. Samples at response were collected after a median of about twelve months of treatment, with a range of roughly 6 to 40 months. Samples averaged roughly 280,000 productive templates and 90,000 to 100,000 productive rearrangements. Longitudinal samples were available for about 30% of the roughly 90 trial participants. Cryopreserved peripheral blood mononuclear cells were collected before treatment, at response, and at either disease progression or sustained remission. Patients were still on ibrutinib when every remission and progressive disease sample was collected.

As regards this clone: There is no known antigen for this receptor. No base quality values were provided; no much bigger clone lies one nucleotide off.

On a MiSeq, deep resolution sequencing aimed for a depth between 1 in 1 million and 1 in 200,000 T cells, with each clonotype covered approximately 10x on average. The immunoSEQ hsTCRB Kit was used to generate the TCR beta libraries. The authors' pipeline ran thus. ImmunoSEQ Data Assistant and ImmunoSEQ Analyzer were used for data analysis, and V, D and J genes were assigned according to IMGT definitions. Clonality, which ranges from 0 to 1, was calculated by subtracting the normalized Shannon entropy of productive rearrangement frequencies from one. Public clonotype analysis was restricted to overrepresented clonotypes comprising at least 0.05% of each patient's repertoire. About a dozen age-matched healthy donor repertoires from immuneACCESS were used as controls for clonality. TCRdb provides this immuneACCESS table in a form limited to in-frame rearrangements. Some clones are lacking; in checked studies, under half of them reflect an unresolved V gene, and why the rest are absent is not known. V and J calls plus clone size are reproduced from that table; the DNA served to infer D and trimming. The sample yields about 58,000 clones; about three quarters were counted once. The leading ten clones occupy about 45% of the sample.

Findings and caveats that apply to the study as a whole: Baseline clonality exceeded that of age-matched healthy donors and correlated strongly with circulating CD8+ T-cell counts. Public clonotypes were rare and either contracted or stayed stable during treatment, and the rise in clonality at ibrutinib response reflected the expansion of private clonotypes. Sampling times were not matched between patients in sustained remission and patients whose disease was progressing, and lymph node repertoires were not examined. An increase in clonality was observed at ibrutinib response, with clonality remaining stable during sustained remission and falling back toward baseline at progression.

The sample's time point label, decoded: approximately eleven months on ibrutinib. For TCR beta library preparation, roughly 2 micrograms of genomic DNA were extracted from the cryopreserved PBMCs. Longitudinal blood samples from CLL patients receiving ibrutinib monotherapy were subjected to high-throughput TCR beta sequencing. The patients took part in an open-label, single-center phase 2 trial of ibrutinib monotherapy. The germline V gene encodes CDR1 SGHTA and CDR2 FQGTGA. The junction shows trimming of 5 bases on V and 2 bases on J, and the gene matches do not reach 3 bases of it. The CDR3 numbers 15 residues from cysteine through phenylalanine. Of all the DNA, just the CDR3 is kept, 45 bases in frame from base 1.

The sequence came from a human donor with chronic lymphocytic leukemia. The sample here was PBMCs, taken after 12 months of ibrutinib treatment. The sequence links TRBV7-3 to TRBJ2-6, and 7 junction bases match TRBD1. Here is the DNA: TGTGCCAGCAGCGCCCAGGGGGCTGGGGCCAACGTCCTGACTTTC. It is translated as CASSAQGAGANVLTF.